Presented here are 18 T cell receptor beta chains from one specimen sequenced in a study of blood T cells in healthy people across ages. A second PCR, run for roughly 7 to 12 cycles, used a sample-barcoded 5' primer plus a J-beta primer mix. Via MiXCR, TCRdb re-called the 5' RACE reads, giving one row per CDR3 protein. The data show about 760,000 distinct CDR3 sequences, around a quarter seen once. This sample was also put to use in a study of T cells of mothers and their children.

The specimen sequenced was blood. The receptors were sampled from a boy younger than 18 in good health.

This clonotype turned up a few times. For the CDR3, the DNA is TGCAGCGTTGAAGATATGGACAGGGGGCAACTAAATGAGCAGTTCTTC. Protein product: CSVEDMDRGQLNEQFF. The V call is TRBV29-1, the J call TRBJ2-5; 11 bases agree with TRBD1. The J call could be wrong; TRBJ2-1 is a better fit for the DNA end. Per germline, CDR1 SQVTM and CDR2 ANQGSEA. The length of the CDR3 is 16 residues.

The J gene is TRBJ2-5, the V gene TRBV28; D is unresolved. Germline loops: CDR1 MDHEN, CDR2 SYDVKM. This CDR3 region has 16 residues. The V end lost 2 bases, the J end lost 5 bases, and 18 bases lay between the germline ends. This chain's CDR3 is CASSLQSRQSWETQYF. The CDR3 DNA sequence: TGTGCCAGCAGTTTACAGTCCCGGCAGTCCTGGGAGACCCAGTACTTC.

This clonotype was recorded a few times. The rearrangement joins TRBV7-9 to TRBJ2-6; a possible D gene is TRBD1 (6 bases). This CDR3 has 17 residues. Per the germline V gene, CDR1 is SEHNR and CDR2 is FQNEAQ (reference sequence). The V end was cut by 3 bases, the J end by 1 base, with 13 bases between. The CDR3 here is CASSFRLQGSGANVLTF. CDR3 sequence (DNA): TGTGCCAGCAGCTTTAGACTACAGGGTTCTGGGGCCAACGTCCTGACTTTC.

The chain recombines TRBV5-6 with TRBJ2-1; a weak D match, TRBD2 (9 bases). Trimming took off 6 bases at V and 12 bases at J, with 31 bases between the two ends. The CDR3 totals 17 residues. CDR1 and CDR2 from the germline V gene are SGHDT and YYEEEE. CDR3 in amino acids: CASTERTGLAGRVVQFF. The DNA for the CDR3 is TGTGCCAGCACCGAGAGGACAGGGCTAGCGGGGAGAGTAGTGCAGTTCTTC.

This clonotype has a handful of counts. The chain carries TRBV19 and TRBJ2-4; a possible D gene is TRBD1 (6 bases). The length of the CDR3 is 15 residues. V lost 5 bases to trimming and J lost 7 bases, with 18 bases between them. The germline V gene encodes CDR1 LNHDA and CDR2 SQIVND (reference sequence). The CDR3 DNA sequence: TGTGCCAGTAGTCCTGGAGGACAGTACTGGAACATTCAGTACTTC. Its translation is CASSPGGQYWNIQYF.

This clonotype was seen a handful of times. One junction end does not reproduce the germline sequence, and a read error may be involved. The rearrangement joins TRBV28 to TRBJ2-5, with 7 bases fitting TRBD1. CDR1 and CDR2 (germline): MDHEN, SYDVKM. There are 16 residues in the CDR3. The CDR3 loop reads CAGSSLGDRFQETQYF. CDR3 DNA: TGTGCCGGCAGTTCGCTGGGGGACAGATTCCAAGAGACCCAGTACTTC.

This sequence joins TRBV5-1 and TRBJ1-1, with D perhaps matching TRBD1 (5 bases). V was pared by 3 bases and J by 0 bases, with 12 bases between. Germline CDR1 reads SGHRS; CDR2 reads YFSETQ. The CDR3 loop spans 15 amino acids. The CDR3 bases are TGCGCCAGCAGCTCCCCGACAGTAATGAACACTGAAGCTTTCTTT. Translation gives CASSSPTVMNTEAFF.

J is TRBJ1-4 and V is TRBV15; D perhaps matches TRBD1 (6 bases). The CDR3 is 16 amino acids. The V end lost 3 bases, the J end lost 2 bases, and 13 bases lay between the germline ends. The germline gives CDR1 LNHNV, CDR2 YYDKDF (reference sequence). The CDR3 loop reads CATSSARGYTNEKLFF. The CDR3, as DNA: TGTGCCACCAGCAGTGCAAGGGGGTATACTAATGAAAAACTGTTTTTT.

This clonotype occurred a few times. The chain couples TRBV20-1 to TRBJ2-5, with D perhaps matching TRBD1 (6 bases). This CDR3 is built from 13 residues. V lost 2 bases and J 3 bases, leaving 10 bases between the germline ends. Germline V gives CDR1 DFQATT, CDR2 SNEGSKA (reference sequence). The CDR3: CSARYREKETQYF. CDR3 coding DNA: TGCAGTGCTAGATACAGGGAGAAAGAGACCCAGTACTTC.

This chain links TRBV9 with TRBJ2-3; TRBD2 agrees at 9 bases. Trimming took 4 bases from V and 0 from J; bases not matched to a gene: 6. The germline gives CDR1 SGDLS, CDR2 YYNGEE. The CDR3 has 16 amino acids. CDR3: CASSSSGGSSTDTQYF. CDR3 nucleotide sequence: TGTGCCAGCAGCTCAAGCGGGGGGTCTAGCACAGATACGCAGTATTTT.

This chain joins TRBV29-1 and TRBJ2-7, with 9 positions matching TRBD2. Germline CDR1 SQVTM, CDR2 ANQGSEA. V shed 2 bases, J shed 5 bases, and the junction held 4 bases outside the gene matches. The CDR3 length is 13 residues. CDR3 nucleotides: TGCAGCGTTGAAAGCCTAGCGGGGCACGAGCAGTACTTC. Protein product: CSVESLAGHEQYF.

In this sample, this clonotype turned up a few times. The genes are TRBV6-5 and TRBJ2-7, with a possible D match to TRBD2 (5 bases). The CDR3 has 13 residues. In germline, CDR1 is MNHEY, CDR2 SVGAGI. The V gene lost 6 bases and the J gene lost 1 base, with 10 bases spanning the gap. The DNA of the CDR3 is TGTGCCAGCAGCGGACTGCTATCCTACGAGCAGTACTTC. This translates into CASSGLLSYEQYF.

The rearrangement links TRBV3-1 to TRBJ1-3; D unresolved. CDR1 is LGHDT, CDR2 YNNKEL, per germline (reference sequence). V lost 3 bases to trimming and J lost 0 bases, with 12 bases between them. This CDR3 region has 16 residues. The CDR3 region has the DNA TGTGCCAGCAGCCATACGGCGGAAAACTCTGGAAACACCATATATTTT. Its translation: CASSHTAENSGNTIYF.

This clonotype came up a few times. Here the CDR3 reads CASSLGGQPSTDTQYF. The CDR3 DNA follows: TGTGCCAGCAGCTTGGGGGGACAGCCTAGCACAGATACGCAGTATTTT. The chain recombines TRBV5-8 with TRBJ2-3, with 7 bases identical to TRBD1. Per germline, CDR1 SGHTS and CDR2 YDEGEE. Unmatched junction bases numbered 4, after V lost 0 bases and J lost 0 bases. This CDR3 spans 16 amino acids.

The chain links TRBV2 to TRBJ2-5; 10 nucleotides line up with TRBD2. CDR1 is SNHLY, CDR2 FYNNEI, per germline. V trimming: 8 bases; J trimming: 4 bases; junction bases outside the gene matches: 19. The CDR3 length is 18 residues. CDR3 sequence: CASAKLAGTEEGLETQYF. The CDR3 region has the DNA TGTGCCAGCGCTAAACTAGCGGGGACGGAAGAAGGCTTAGAGACCCAGTACTTC.

This clonotype was seen only a few times. The V call is TRBV6-5, the J call TRBJ2-5; 9 bases are a match to TRBD2. Trimming removed 8 bases from V and 2 bases from J; junction bases left unmatched: 3. This CDR3 comprises 13 residues. The germline CDR1 and CDR2 sequences are MNHEY and SVGAGI. In DNA form, the CDR3 reads TGTGCCAGCCGGGCGGGAGGGCAAGAGACCCAGTACTTC. Translation: CASRAGGQETQYF.

V and J are TRBV5-1 and TRBJ2-7, with 8 bases fitting TRBD1. V trimming: 5 bases; J trimming: 1 base; junction bases outside the gene matches: 14. Germline V gene lookup returns CDR1 SGHRS and CDR2 YFSETQ. CDR3 size: 17 residues. CDR3 sequence reads: CASRIIYRDRSSYEQYF. In DNA form, the CDR3 reads TGCGCCAGCAGGATTATTTACCGGGACAGGAGTTCCTACGAGCAGTACTTC.

The table lists this clonotype with a few counts. The chain has TRBV12-3 or TRBV12-4 and TRBJ2-3; no definite D call. The V end was cut by 1 base, the J end by 2 bases, with 10 bases between. The CDR3 is 15 residues long. The CDR3 coding sequence is TGTGCCAGCAGTTTAGGATCCGCCTTCACAGATACGCAGTATTTT. Protein: CASSLGSAFTDTQYF.